This TCR beta chain was observed in a study of blood T cell repertoires in COVID-19. Looking at the study overall: T cells, B-cell-depleted T cells, or PBMCs provided the cDNA or gDNA that served as material.

Each recovered donor of Cohort 3 presented with two negative PCRs, clearance, or symptom resolution. Some clones are missing from TCRdb's copy, which holds only in-frame ones; the method was immunoSEQ multiplex PCR. Of 300,000 to 450,000 clones listed, more than 80% are singletons. The ends were cut back, 3 bases at V and 1 base at J, with 6 bases in the middle. The CDR3 loop spans 13 amino acids. The receptor was derived from a man between 18 and 29 years old who had recovered from COVID-19. The chain combines TRBV12-3 or TRBV12-4 with TRBJ2-5; D is uncertain. Sequencing was performed on PBMCs or T cells enriched from blood (not recorded which). CDR3 DNA sequence: TGTGCCAGCAGTTTCCTCAGCCAAGAGACCCAGTACTTC. Residues: CASSFLSQETQYF.